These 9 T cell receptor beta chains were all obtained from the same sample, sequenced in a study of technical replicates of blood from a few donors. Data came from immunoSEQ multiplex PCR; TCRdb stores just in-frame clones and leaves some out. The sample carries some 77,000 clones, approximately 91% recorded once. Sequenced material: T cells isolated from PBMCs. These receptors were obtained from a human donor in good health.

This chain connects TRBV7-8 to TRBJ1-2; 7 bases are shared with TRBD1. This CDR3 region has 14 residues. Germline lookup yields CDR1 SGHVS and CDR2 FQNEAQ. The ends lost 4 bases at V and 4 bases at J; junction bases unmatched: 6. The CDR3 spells CASSSDRLSYGYTF. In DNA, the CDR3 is TGTGCCAGCAGCTCGGACAGGCTCAGCTATGGCTACACCTTC.

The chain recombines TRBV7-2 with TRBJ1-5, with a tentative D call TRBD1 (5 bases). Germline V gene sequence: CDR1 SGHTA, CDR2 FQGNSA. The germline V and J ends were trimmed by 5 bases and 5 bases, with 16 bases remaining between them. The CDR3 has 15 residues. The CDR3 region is CASSTRGGEHQPQHF. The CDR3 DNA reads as TGTGCCAGCAGCACCCGCGGGGGGGAGCATCAGCCCCAGCATTTT.

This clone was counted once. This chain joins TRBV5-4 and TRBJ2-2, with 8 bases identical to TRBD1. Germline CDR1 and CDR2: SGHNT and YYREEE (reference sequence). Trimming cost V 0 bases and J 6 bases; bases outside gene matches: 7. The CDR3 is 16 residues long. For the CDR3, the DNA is TGTGCCAGCAGCTTGGCCGGGACAGGTAACCCCGGGGAGCTGTTTTTT. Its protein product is CASSLAGTGNPGELFF. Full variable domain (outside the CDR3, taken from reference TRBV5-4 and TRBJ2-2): ETGVTQSPTHLIKTRGQQVTLRCSSQSGHNTVSWYQQALGQGPQFIFQYYREEENGRGNFPPRFSGLQFPNYSSELNVNALELDDSALYLCASSLAGTGNPGELFFGEGSRLTVL.

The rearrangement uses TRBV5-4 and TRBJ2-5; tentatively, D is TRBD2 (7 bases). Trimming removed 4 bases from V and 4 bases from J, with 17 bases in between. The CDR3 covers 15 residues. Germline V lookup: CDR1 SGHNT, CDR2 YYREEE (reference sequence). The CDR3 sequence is CASSGGAGRAETQYF. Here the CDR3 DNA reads TGTGCCAGCAGCGGGGGGGCAGGGCGAGCAGAGACCCAGTACTTC. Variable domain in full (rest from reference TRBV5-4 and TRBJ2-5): ETGVTQSPTHLIKTRGQQVTLRCSSQSGHNTVSWYQQALGQGPQFIFQYYREEENGRGNFPPRFSGLQFPNYSSELNVNALELDDSALYLCASSGGAGRAETQYFGPGTRLLVL.

The CDR3 reads CAWKPNGYTF. The DNA of the CDR3 is TGTGCCTGGAAACCTAATGGCTACACCTTC. The rearrangement links TRBV30 to TRBJ1-2; no clear D gene. Germline CDR1 GTSNPN, CDR2 SVGIG (reference sequence). This CDR3 contains 10 residues. Trimming stripped 4 bases from V and 6 bases from J, with 6 bases between.

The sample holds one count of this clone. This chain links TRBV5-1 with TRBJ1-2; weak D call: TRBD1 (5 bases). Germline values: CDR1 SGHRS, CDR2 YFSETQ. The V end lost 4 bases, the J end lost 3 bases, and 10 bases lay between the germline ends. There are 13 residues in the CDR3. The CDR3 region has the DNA TGCGCCAGCAGCCTCGGGGGGGACTATGGCTACACCTTC. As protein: CASSLGGDYGYTF.

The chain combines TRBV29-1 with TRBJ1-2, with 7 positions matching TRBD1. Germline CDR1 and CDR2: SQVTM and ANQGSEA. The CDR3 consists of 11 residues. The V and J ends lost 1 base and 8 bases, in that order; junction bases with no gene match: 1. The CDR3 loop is CSVEGQGGYTF. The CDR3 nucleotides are TGCAGCGTTGAAGGACAGGGAGGCTACACCTTC.

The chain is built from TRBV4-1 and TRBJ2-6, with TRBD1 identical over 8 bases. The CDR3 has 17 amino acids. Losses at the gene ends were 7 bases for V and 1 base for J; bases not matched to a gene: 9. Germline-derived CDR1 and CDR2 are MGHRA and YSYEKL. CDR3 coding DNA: TGCGCCAGCACCTCAGGACAGGGCGTATCTGGGGCCAACGTCCTGACTTTC. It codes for CASTSGQGVSGANVLTF.

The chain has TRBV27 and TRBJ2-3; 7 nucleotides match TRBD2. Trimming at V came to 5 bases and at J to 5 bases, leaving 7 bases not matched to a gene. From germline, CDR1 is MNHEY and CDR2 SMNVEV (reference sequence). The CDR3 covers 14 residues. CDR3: CASSQSIAGDTQYF. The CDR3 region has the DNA TGTGCCAGCAGTCAATCAATAGCGGGAGATACGCAGTATTTT.